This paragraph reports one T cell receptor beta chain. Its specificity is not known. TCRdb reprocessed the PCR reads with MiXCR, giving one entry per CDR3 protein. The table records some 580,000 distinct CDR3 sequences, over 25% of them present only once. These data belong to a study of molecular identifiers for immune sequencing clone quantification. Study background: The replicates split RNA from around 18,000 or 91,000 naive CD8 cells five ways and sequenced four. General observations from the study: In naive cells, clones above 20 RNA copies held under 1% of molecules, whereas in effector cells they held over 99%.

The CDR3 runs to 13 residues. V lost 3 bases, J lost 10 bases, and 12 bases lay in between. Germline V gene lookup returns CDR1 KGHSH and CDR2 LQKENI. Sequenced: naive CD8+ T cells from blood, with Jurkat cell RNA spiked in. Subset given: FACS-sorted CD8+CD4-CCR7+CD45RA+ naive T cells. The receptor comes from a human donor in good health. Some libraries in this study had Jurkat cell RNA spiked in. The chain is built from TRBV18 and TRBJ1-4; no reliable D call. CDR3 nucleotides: TGTGCCAGCTCACCCCCGGAGTTCGGAAAACTGTTTTTT. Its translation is CASSPPEFGKLFF.